This T cell receptor beta chain emerged from a study of vaccination effects on CD4 cells after COVID-19. This clone has a handful of counts. The antigen is undetermined. One junction end disagrees with the germline gene, perhaps due to a read error. Peptide-pool stimulation followed by sequencing identified expanded antigen-specific CD4+ clonotypes in the ViraFEST assay. Isolating CD4+ T cells followed 9 to 11 days of culture. All vaccine recipients tested negative for nucleocapsid antibodies and had never contracted SARS-CoV-2 infection. Assay: immunoSEQ multiplex PCR; the TCRdb copy retains only in-frame clones and omits some. Here the sample spans tens of thousands of clones, about 65% being singletons. The CDR3 runs 14 residues. Germline CDR1 SGHRS, CDR2 YFSETQ.

The TCR sequence derives from a human donor who received a COVID-19 vaccine. The J gene is TRBJ2-1, the V gene TRBV5-1; tentatively, D is TRBD1 or TRBD2 (6 bases each). The input for sequencing was CD4+ T cells from PBMCs cultured with HCoV-OC43 spike peptides, taken before COVID-19 vaccination. The subset denotes: HCoV-OC43 spike overlapping peptide pool stimulation. The CDR3: CASRGGPSSNEQFF. In DNA form, the CDR3 reads TGCGCCAGCCGAGGGGGGCCTTCCTCCAATGAGCAGTTCTTC.